Listed below are T cell receptor beta chains from one sample, sequenced in a study of blood T cell repertoires in COVID-19. The repertoire was sequenced with immunoSEQ multiplex PCR; TCRdb's copy has only in-frame clones and lacks some. Here the sample spans fewer than 250,000 clones, 92% being singletons. Sequencing was performed on peripheral blood. The receptor source for this set is a man aged 25-40 years with COVID-19, enrolled during active disease. The conserved cysteine and the conserved F or W are not part of the CDR3 here. Each record gives: CDR3 protein, V gene, J gene, CDR3 length.

CDR3: SVEQTGGIGETQY; V: TRBV29-1; J: TRBJ2-5; length: 13
CDR3: ASRTVNTEAF; V: TRBV6-5; J: TRBJ1-1; length: 10
CDR3: ASSSGLINEKLF; V: TRBV27; J: TRBJ1-4; length: 12
CDR3: ASSYSGQVDYGYT; V: TRBV6-5; J: TRBJ1-2; length: 13
CDR3: ASSPWGSGGNEQF; V: TRBV7-9; J: TRBJ2-1; length: 13
CDR3: ASSYSTFKADTDTQY; V: TRBV6-2/TRBV6-3; J: TRBJ2-3; length: 15
CDR3: ASSSDRAYEQY; V: TRBV5-1; J: TRBJ2-7; length: 11
CDR3: ASSWGTGNEKLF; V: TRBV5-6; J: TRBJ1-4; length: 12
CDR3: ASRWRGDGELF; V: TRBV27; J: TRBJ2-2; length: 11
CDR3: ASSVGPGEGTQY; V: TRBV7-2; J: TRBJ2-5; length: 12
CDR3: ASSQDLTDRSYEQY; V: TRBV3-1/TRBV3-2; J: TRBJ2-7; length: 14
CDR3: AWTPGGYGYT; V: TRBV30; J: TRBJ1-2; length: 10
CDR3: ASSQVTPGQAESNYGYT; V: TRBV14; J: TRBJ1-2; length: 17
CDR3: ASSKEGYSGNTIY; V: TRBV21-1; J: TRBJ1-3; length: 13
CDR3: ASRAPSNQPQH; V: TRBV6-5; J: TRBJ1-5; length: 11
CDR3: ASSSDKTNEKLF; V: TRBV7-9; J: TRBJ1-4; length: 12
CDR3: ASSPRTSGGSEEQY; V: TRBV11-2; J: TRBJ2-7; length: 14